Below are 27 T cell receptor beta chains sequenced from a single sample in a study of T cell repertoires and HLA-DP antigens. TCRdb keeps only in-frame clones here, not all; method: immunoSEQ multiplex PCR. The table has fewer than 75,000 clones, over 75% seen once. Their recognized antigens are unknown. Sequenced sample: CD4+ T cells from PBMCs. These receptors were collected from a man aged 55 to 70 in good health and CMV-seronegative.

The chain has TRBV25-1 and TRBJ2-2; D uncertain. This CDR3 is 13 amino acids long. From germline, CDR1 is MGHDK and CDR2 SYGVNS. V shed 4 bases and J shed 3 bases, with 6 bases lying between them. CDR3 region: CASSVQYTGELFF. The CDR3 nucleotides read TGTGCCAGCAGTGTTCAGTACACCGGGGAGCTGTTTTTT. Supplemented by reference TRBV25-1 and TRBJ2-2, the full variable domain reads EADIYQTPRYLVIGTGKKITLECSQTMGHDKMYWYQQDPGMELHLIHYSYGVNSTEKGDLSSESTVSRIRTEHFPLTLESARPSHTSQYLCASSVQYTGELFFGEGSRLTVL.

V is TRBV6-5 and J is TRBJ2-1; TRBD1 aligns across 7 bases. Per the germline V gene, CDR1 is MNHEY and CDR2 is SVGAGI. Losses at the gene ends were 6 bases for V and 4 bases for J; bases not matched to a gene: 9. CDR3 size: 15 residues. The CDR3 here is CASSPLGQLYNEQFF. In DNA form, the CDR3 reads TGTGCCAGCAGCCCTTTGGGACAGTTATACAATGAGCAGTTCTTC.

The rearrangement links TRBV30 to TRBJ2-7, with D possibly TRBD1 on 6 matching bases. Trimming pared 4 bases from V and 0 bases from J, leaving 22 bases between. The CDR3 runs 17 residues. The germline CDR1 and CDR2 sequences are GTSNPN and SVGIG (reference sequence). The CDR3 reads CAWTGLLTGVFSYEQYF. In nucleotides, the CDR3 is TGTGCCTGGACTGGACTCCTGACAGGCGTGTTCTCCTACGAGCAGTACTTC.

The V gene is TRBV30, the J gene TRBJ1-2; D gene uncertain. CDR1 and CDR2 from the germline V gene are GTSNPN and SVGIG (reference sequence). Trimming left V 4 bases short and J 8 bases short, with 17 bases between. This CDR3 is 13 amino acids long. CDR3 protein: CAWTRLLKGGYTF. The CDR3 DNA reads as TGTGCCTGGACGCGACTCCTGAAAGGGGGCTACACCTTC.

This clone has only a few counts. J is TRBJ2-3 and V is TRBV6-1, with TRBD2 identical over 7 bases. J lost 2 bases, V lost 4 bases, and 3 bases had no gene match. This CDR3 is 14 amino acids long. Looked up from germline, CDR1 is MNHNS and CDR2 is SASEGT. CDR3 loop: CASSVGGVTDTQYF. Here the CDR3 DNA reads TGTGCCAGCAGTGTGGGGGGGGTCACAGATACGCAGTATTTT.

The genes are TRBV9 and TRBJ2-2, with a tentative D call TRBD2 (6 bases). V was clipped by 4 bases and J by 6 bases, with 16 bases between them. This CDR3 is 15 amino acids long. Germline loops: CDR1 SGDLS, CDR2 YYNGEE. Here the CDR3 DNA reads TGTGCCAGCAGCCCTCGGGACTCCCGGGCCGGGGAGCTGTTTTTT. Translating it yields CASSPRDSRAGELFF.

The CDR3 bases are TGTGCCAGCAGTTACTCGATAAGGACAGGCTATGGCTACACCTTC. It yields the protein CASSYSIRTGYGYTF. The rearrangement uses TRBV6-5 and TRBJ1-2; TRBD1 agrees at 7 bases. The CDR3 sequence is 15 residues long. Germline V gene data show CDR1 as MNHEY and CDR2 as SVGAGI. Losses at the gene ends were 0 bases for V and 4 bases for J; bases not matched to a gene: 5.

This clone was seen once. CDR3: CASSSARAAKPQHF. CDR3 DNA sequence: TGTGCCAGTAGTTCCGCCCGGGCCGCGAAACCCCAGCATTTT. V gene TRBV19 combines with J gene TRBJ1-5; D remains unclear. There are 14 residues in the CDR3. The V end was cut by 5 bases, the J end by 10 bases, with 18 bases between. CDR1 and CDR2 from the germline V gene are LNHDA and SQIVND (reference sequence).

This clone was seen only a few times. This sequence joins TRBV7-9 and TRBJ2-5, with D perhaps TRBD2 (6 bases). Germline CDR1 reads SEHNR; CDR2 reads FQNEAQ (reference sequence). The CDR3 totals 18 residues. V was cut by 1 base and J by 1 base, with 19 bases left in between. DNA of the CDR3: TGTGCCAGCAGCTTAGGAAAGTACAGGACTACTTTCCAAGAGACCCAGTACTTC. Residues: CASSLGKYRTTFQETQYF.

The CDR3 DNA sequence: TGCGCCAGCAGCCAAGATCAGGCCGGCACCGGGGAGCTGTTTTTT. This gives the protein CASSQDQAGTGELFF. The V and J genes are TRBV4-3 and TRBJ2-2; D is unresolved. CDR1 and CDR2 from the germline V gene are LGHNA and YSLEER. V was clipped by 0 bases and J by 4 bases, with 9 bases between them. CDR3 length: 15 residues.

Ten or more counts support this clone. The rearrangement joins TRBV6-5 to TRBJ1-6; a possible D gene is TRBD1 (5 bases). The CDR3 loop spans 12 amino acids. V was cut by 0 bases and J by 15 bases, with 9 bases left in between. Germline values: CDR1 MNHEY, CDR2 SVGAGI. The CDR3 here is CASSYSKQVLHF. As DNA, the CDR3 is TGTGCCAGCAGTTACTCGAAACAGGTCCTCCACTTT.

V gene TRBV15 combines with J gene TRBJ1-3; 7 nucleotides match TRBD1. Germline assignment: CDR1 LNHNV and CDR2 YYDKDF (reference sequence). The CDR3 length is 17 residues. J lost 1 base, V lost 1 base, and 7 bases had no gene match. Here the CDR3 reads CATSRGPGRGSGNTIYF. CDR3 sequence (DNA): TGTGCCACCAGCAGAGGGCCCGGCAGGGGGTCTGGAAACACCATATATTTT.

V gene TRBV19 combines with J gene TRBJ1-1, with D unclear. The CDR3 extends over 16 amino acids. V lost 3 bases and J 4 bases, leaving 18 bases between the germline ends. Germline V gene sequence: CDR1 LNHDA, CDR2 SQIVND (reference sequence). The CDR3 nucleotides read TGTGCCAGTAGTATCTCGGTTAGGCGGGGAGGCACTGAAGCTTTCTTT. Translation: CASSISVRRGGTEAFF.

This clone was seen only once. Its ends do not fully match the called genes, so a read error is possible. This sequence joins TRBV6-5 and TRBJ2-1; TRBD1 matches at 9 bases. The CDR3 totals 15 residues. Germline CDR1 is MNHEY and CDR2 is SVGAGI. CDR3 DNA: TGTGCCAGCAGTCGCCGAACAGGGGGCTACGATGAGCAGTTCTTC. Protein: CASSRRTGGYDEQFF.

J is TRBJ1-2 and V is TRBV5-1; 10 nucleotides agree with TRBD1. V was clipped by 4 bases and J by 5 bases; unmatched bases: 8. CDR3 length: 15 amino acids. Per germline, CDR1 SGHRS and CDR2 YFSETQ. As DNA, the CDR3 is TGCGCCAGCAGCCGGGGACAGGGGAGAGGGTATGGCTACACCTTC. It yields the protein CASSRGQGRGYGYTF.

The chain joins TRBV19 to TRBJ2-5, with TRBD1 identical over 9 bases. The trim removed 3 bases at V and 5 bases at J, leaving 10 bases unmatched. In germline, CDR1 is LNHDA, CDR2 SQIVND (reference sequence). This CDR3 comprises 16 residues. The CDR3 region has the DNA TGTGCCAGTAGTATTCCCGGAACAGGGGGCAGGGAGACCCAGTACTTC. This encodes CASSIPGTGGRETQYF.

This rearrangement joins TRBV21-1 to TRBJ2-7; TRBD1, the D gene given by the table, was not confirmed from the DNA. TRBV21-1 corresponds to a pseudogene. This CDR3 is built from 18 residues. Here the CDR3 reads CASSLRWPDTPKIGEQYV. For the CDR3, the DNA is TGTGCCAGCAGCCTAAGGTGGCCAGACACTCCTAAGATCGGCGAGCAGTACGTC.

This chain uses TRBV5-6 with TRBJ2-7, with TRBD1 matching 7 bases. Germline V gene lookup returns CDR1 SGHDT and CDR2 YYEEEE. Trimming at V came to 4 bases and at J to 2 bases, leaving 6 bases not matched to a gene. The CDR3 length is 14 residues. The CDR3 DNA reads TGTGCCAGCAGCCTGACAGGGAGCCCCTACGAGCAGTACTTC. Protein: CASSLTGSPYEQYF.

Ten or more counts support this clone. This chain uses TRBV4-2 with TRBJ1-4, with 12 bases lining up with TRBD1. Germline trimming cut 1 base from V and 12 bases from J; bases unmatched to any gene: 6. Germline-derived CDR1 and CDR2 are LGHNA and YNFKEQ. The length of the CDR3 is 15 residues. The DNA for the CDR3 is TGTGCCAGCAGCCAAGCCGGGACAGGGGGCCAAGAACTGTTTTTT. Translating gives CASSQAGTGGQELFF.

V usage is TRBV5-1 and J usage is TRBJ2-6; D is unclear. Germline V gene lookup returns CDR1 SGHRS and CDR2 YFSETQ. CDR3 length: 15 amino acids. Between the trimmed V and J ends, which lost 4 bases and 2 bases, there was a span of 10 bases. The CDR3 loop reads CASSPPLPGANVLTF. DNA of the CDR3: TGCGCCAGCAGCCCCCCGCTCCCTGGGGCCAACGTCCTGACTTTC.

V usage is TRBV6-1 and J usage is TRBJ1-6; D is uncertain. V lost 0 bases and J 9 bases, leaving 12 bases between the germline ends. Germline V gives CDR1 MNHNS, CDR2 SASEGT. The length of the CDR3 is 15 residues. The CDR3 DNA reads TGTGCCAGCAGTGAAGCGGGAACCTCACTTTCACCCCTCCACTTT. Protein product: CASSEAGTSLSPLHF.

The rearrangement uses TRBV19 and TRBJ1-2; D is unresolved. V was pared by 1 base and J by 4 bases, with 13 bases between. The CDR3 runs to 15 residues. The germline CDR1 and CDR2 sequences are LNHDA and SQIVND (reference sequence). The CDR3 DNA reads TGTGCCAGTAGTATAGCCCCGGGAATCGGCTATGGCTACACCTTC. Amino acids: CASSIAPGIGYGYTF.

The count of this clone is one. The gene calls are TRBV4-3 and TRBJ1-2, with unresolved D. CDR1 is LGHNA, CDR2 YSLEER, per germline. The CDR3 has 15 residues. Trimming cost V 0 bases and J 5 bases, with 13 bases left between them. DNA of the CDR3: TGCGCCAGCAGCCAAGACAGTGGAGGAGAGTATGGCTACACCTTC. Protein: CASSQDSGGEYGYTF.

The CDR3 protein is CASSQTSGGAVEQFF. CDR3 nucleotides: TGTGCCAGCAGTCAAACTAGCGGGGGGGCCGTTGAGCAGTTCTTC. The rearrangement uses TRBV6-5 and TRBJ2-1; 13 bases match TRBD2. Germline assignment: CDR1 MNHEY and CDR2 SVGAGI. The CDR3 consists of 15 residues. V lost 5 bases to trimming and J lost 9 bases; unmatched junction nucleotides: 7.

This chain joins TRBV7-2 and TRBJ1-4, with 9 bases aligning to TRBD1. CDR1 and CDR2 (germline): SGHTA, FQGNSA. After removal of 5 bases from V and 7 bases from J, the junction contained 2 bases not matched to a gene. The CDR3 length is 13 residues. In nucleotides, the CDR3 is TGTGCCAGCAGCCGGGACAGGGTTGAAAAACTGTTTTTT. Protein sequence: CASSRDRVEKLFF.

The sample holds one count of this clone. The chain carries TRBV6-5 and TRBJ2-1; D is undetermined. The CDR3 loop spans 15 amino acids. Germline CDR1 is MNHEY and CDR2 is SVGAGI. Trimming removed 4 bases from V and 4 bases from J, with 14 bases in between. The CDR3 DNA reads TGTGCCAGCAGTTCGTCCGACTTACATTACAATGAGCAGTTCTTC. Translated: CASSSSDLHYNEQFF.

The V gene is TRBV7-9, the J gene TRBJ2-1, with 9 bases identical to TRBD2. V was pared by 0 bases and J by 1 base, with 7 bases of the junction left unmatched. Looked up from germline, CDR1 is SEHNR and CDR2 is FQNEAQ (reference sequence). This CDR3 has 18 amino acids. As DNA, the CDR3 is TGTGCCAGCAGCTTAGCTGGGCGGCTAGCGGGGTCCTACAATGAGCAGTTCTTC. It specifies CASSLAGRLAGSYNEQFF. Supplemented by reference TRBV7-9 and TRBJ2-1, the full variable domain reads DTGVSQNPRHKITKRGQNVTFRCDPISEHNRLYWYRQTLGQGPEFLTYFQNEAQLEKSRLLSDRFSAERPKGSFSTLEIQRTEQGDSAMYLCASSLAGRLAGSYNEQFFGPGTRLTVL.